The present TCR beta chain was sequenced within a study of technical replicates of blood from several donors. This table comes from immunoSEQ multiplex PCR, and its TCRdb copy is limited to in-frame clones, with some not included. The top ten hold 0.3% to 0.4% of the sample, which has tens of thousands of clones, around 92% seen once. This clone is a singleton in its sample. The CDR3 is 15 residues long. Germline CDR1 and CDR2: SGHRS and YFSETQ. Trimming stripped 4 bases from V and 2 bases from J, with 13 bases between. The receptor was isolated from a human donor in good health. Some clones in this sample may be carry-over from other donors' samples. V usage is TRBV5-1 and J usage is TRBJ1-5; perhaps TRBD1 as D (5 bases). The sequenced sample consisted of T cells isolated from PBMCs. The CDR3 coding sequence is TGCGCCAGCAGCGCCTCTACGGGGGGCAATCAGCCCCAGCATTTT. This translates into CASSASTGGNQPQHF.